These 26 T cell receptor beta chains were sequenced from one sample in a study of blood T cell repertoires in COVID-19. The assay was immunoSEQ multiplex PCR, and TCRdb's table has in-frame clones only and misses some. The sample has approximately 380,000 clones; around 84% are singletons. Sequenced material: peripheral blood. The receptors originated from a woman under 30 with acute or convalescent COVID-19.

The rearrangement joins TRBV2 to TRBJ1-6; 8 nucleotides line up with TRBD1. The trim removed 5 bases at V and 0 bases at J, leaving 15 bases unmatched. CDR3 length: 20 residues. Germline CDR1 is SNHLY and CDR2 is FYNNEI. The CDR3 spells CASSHRTRTGFISYNSPLHF. As DNA, the CDR3 is TGTGCCAGCAGTCATCGGACCCGGACAGGGTTTATCTCCTATAATTCACCCCTCCACTTT.

V usage is TRBV5-8 and J usage is TRBJ1-2, with 7 bases that match TRBD1. Trimming at V came to 0 bases and at J to 4 bases, leaving 12 bases not matched to a gene. The germline V gene has CDR1 SGHTS and CDR2 YDEGEE. The CDR3 is 17 residues long. The CDR3 DNA reads as TGTGCCAGCAGCTTGGCCATTAATCCAGGGGGTGTCTATGGCTACACCTTC. Amino acids: CASSLAINPGGVYGYTF.

This clone was seen once. V gene TRBV2 combines with J gene TRBJ2-5, with TRBD2 identical over 7 bases. The V segment lost 8 bases and the J segment 9 bases; nucleotides outside the gene matches: 15. Germline-derived CDR1 and CDR2 are SNHLY and FYNNEI. The CDR3 has 14 amino acids. This chain's CDR3 is CASWEGGLAVAQYF. The CDR3 DNA is TGTGCCAGCTGGGAGGGTGGACTGGCCGTGGCCCAGTACTTC.

V is TRBV7-9 and J is TRBJ1-2; no definite D call. The germline CDR1 and CDR2 sequences are SEHNR and FQNEAQ (reference sequence). The CDR3 totals 11 residues. The V gene lost 7 bases and the J gene lost 8 bases, with 11 bases spanning the gap. This chain's CDR3 is CASMAGGGYTF. The CDR3 DNA is TGTGCCAGCATGGCGGGCGGAGGCTACACCTTC.

The chain has TRBV3-1 (or the pseudogene TRBV3-2) and TRBJ2-1; D may be TRBD2 (6 bases). This CDR3 has 15 residues. Germline V lookup: CDR1 LGHDT, CDR2 YNNKEL (reference sequence). The germline V and J ends were trimmed by 5 bases and 0 bases, with 11 bases remaining between them. The CDR3 region is CASSSGLSSYNEQFF. The CDR3 DNA reads as TGTGCCAGCAGCAGCGGGTTGAGCTCCTACAATGAGCAGTTCTTC.

This sequence joins TRBV2 and TRBJ1-5; D uncertain. V was pared by 2 bases and J by 6 bases, with 8 bases between. The CDR3 runs 13 residues. Germline V lookup: CDR1 SNHLY, CDR2 FYNNEI. The CDR3 loop is CASSESGSQPQHF. For the CDR3, the DNA is TGTGCCAGCAGTGAATCGGGTTCTCAGCCCCAGCATTTT.

As DNA, the CDR3 is TGTGCCAGCAGTTACCGGGCGGGAGAGTCACCCCTCCACTTT. Encoded protein: CASSYRAGESPLHF. V usage is TRBV6-5 and J usage is TRBJ1-6; D gene unclear. Trimming cost V 2 bases and J 10 bases, with 12 bases left between them. This CDR3 spans 14 amino acids. The germline V gene has CDR1 MNHEY and CDR2 SVGAGI.

This clone was picked up one time. The rearrangement links TRBV4-1 to TRBJ1-3; D gene uncertain. The CDR3 covers 15 residues. V was pared by 4 bases and J by 1 base, with 11 bases between. Germline assignment: CDR1 MGHRA and CDR2 YSYEKL. In nucleotides, the CDR3 is TGCGCCAGCAGCCGAAAACCGGGGTCTGGAAACACCATATATTTT. This translates into CASSRKPGSGNTIYF.

This clone appeared a single time. The chain joins TRBV3-1 (or the pseudogene TRBV3-2) to TRBJ2-2; 11 positions match TRBD2. Germline CDR1 and CDR2: LGHDT and YNNKEL (reference sequence). V trimming: 5 bases; J trimming: 5 bases; junction bases outside the gene matches: 1. The CDR3 runs to 14 residues. The CDR3 nucleotides read TGTGCCAGCAGCAGGACTAGCGGGACCGGGGAGCTGTTTTTT. This codes for CASSRTSGTGELFF.

V is TRBV2 and J is TRBJ2-5, with a possible D match to TRBD2 (5 bases). CDR1 SNHLY and CDR2 FYNNEI come from the germline V gene. CDR3 length: 14 residues. V gave up 5 bases and J gave up 1 base, with 11 bases separating them. The CDR3 here is CASSLSGAQETQYF. DNA for the CDR3: TGTGCCAGCAGTTTAAGCGGAGCCCAAGAGACCCAGTACTTC.

This chain uses TRBV24-1 with TRBJ1-1; TRBD1 might be the D (6 bases). V lost 9 bases and J lost 2, with 12 bases in between. Germline V gene sequence: CDR1 KGHDR, CDR2 SFDVKD. The CDR3 is 13 amino acids. The CDR3 region is CATQDSQNTEAFF. The CDR3, as DNA: TGTGCCACCCAGGACAGCCAAAACACTGAAGCTTTCTTT.

This chain uses TRBV21-1 with TRBJ2-3; TRBD2 reflects the table's D call only, with no check against the DNA. TRBV21-1 is annotated as a pseudogene. CDR3 length: 14 amino acids. CDR3: CASSKIPRTDTQYF. The CDR3 region has the DNA TGTGCCAGCAGCAAAATTCCTAGAACAGATACGCAGTATTTT.

The rearrangement links TRBV4-1 to TRBJ1-2; D not resolved. This CDR3 spans 11 amino acids. Germline V lookup: CDR1 MGHRA, CDR2 YSYEKL. V gave up 3 bases and J gave up 8 bases, with 7 bases separating them. The CDR3: CASSQGKGYTF. The CDR3 DNA sequence: TGCGCCAGCAGCCAGGGCAAGGGCTACACCTTC.

The chain combines TRBV4-1 with TRBJ1-2; 8 bases fit TRBD1. The germline V gene encodes CDR1 MGHRA and CDR2 YSYEKL. The CDR3 loop spans 18 amino acids. The V gene end was trimmed by 1 base and the J gene end by 0 bases; junction bases not matched to a gene: 10. The CDR3 here is CASSQGISGGPTNYGYTF. CDR3 coding DNA: TGCGCCAGCAGCCAAGGGATCTCAGGGGGCCCGACTAACTATGGCTACACCTTC.

The genes are TRBV2 and TRBJ1-3, with D unclear. Trimming took 3 bases from V and 0 from J, leaving 3 bases between them. The CDR3 spans 13 residues. Germline V lookup: CDR1 SNHLY, CDR2 FYNNEI. The CDR3 protein is CASSDVSGNTIYF. The CDR3 nucleotides are TGTGCCAGCAGTGACGTCTCTGGAAACACCATATATTTT.

The CDR3 sequence: CASSELNMNTEAFF. The CDR3 region has the DNA TGTGCCAGCAGTGAGTTAAATATGAACACTGAAGCTTTCTTT. The rearrangement uses TRBV6-1 and TRBJ1-1; D unclear. Trimming removed 3 bases from V and 0 bases from J, with 8 bases in between. The germline V gene has CDR1 MNHNS and CDR2 SASEGT. This CDR3 comprises 14 residues.

The chain recombines TRBV9 with TRBJ2-1, with a tentative D call TRBD2 (6 bases). This CDR3 region has 17 residues. Between the trimmed V and J ends, which lost 6 bases and 1 base, there was a span of 20 bases. The V gene's germline CDR1 is SGDLS and CDR2 YYNGEE. The CDR3 is CASTPREGRLSYNEQFF. The CDR3 DNA sequence: TGTGCCAGCACCCCACGGGAAGGGAGGTTGTCCTACAATGAGCAGTTCTTC. The complete variable domain, with remaining parts taken from reference TRBV9 and TRBJ2-1, reads DSGVTQTPKHLITATGQRVTLRCSPRSGDLSVYWYQQSLDQGLQFLIQYYNGEERAKGNILERFSAQQFPDLHSELNLSSLELGDSALYFCASTPREGRLSYNEQFFGPGTRLTVL.

J is TRBJ1-1 and V is TRBV9; 10 bases map to TRBD1. The CDR3 loop spans 17 amino acids. CDR1 SGDLS and CDR2 YYNGEE come from the germline V gene. Trimming took 7 bases from V and 4 from J; bases not matched to a gene: 16. The CDR3 sequence is CASSESRDRGKSTEAFF. CDR3 in DNA: TGTGCCAGCTCTGAGAGTAGGGACAGGGGAAAATCCACTGAAGCTTTCTTT.

V is TRBV7-9 and J is TRBJ2-7; D possibly corresponds to TRBD2 (6 bases). CDR1 and CDR2 (germline): SEHNR, FQNEAQ (reference sequence). V was shortened by 5 bases and J by 3 bases, with 8 bases between the two germline ends. The CDR3 is 12 residues long. CDR3 sequence: CASSHSGYEQYF. The CDR3 coding sequence is TGTGCCAGCAGCCATAGCGGCTACGAGCAGTACTTC.

The chain is built from TRBV12-3 or TRBV12-4 and TRBJ2-2; D gene uncertain. The ends were cut back, 5 bases at V and 8 bases at J, with 3 bases in the middle. This CDR3 region has 10 residues. Written as DNA, the CDR3 is TGTGCCAGCAGTCAGGGGGAGCTGTTTTTT. It translates to CASSQGELFF.

In its sample, this clone was seen a few times. The chain links TRBV9 to TRBJ1-1; D is unclear. Germline V CDR1 and CDR2: SGDLS, YYNGEE. The CDR3 length is 14 residues. The V end lost 6 bases, the J end lost 1 base, and 13 bases lay between the germline ends. CDR3 protein: CASTRRRENTEAFF. DNA of the CDR3: TGTGCCAGCACCCGTAGAAGAGAGAACACTGAAGCTTTCTTT.

The CDR3 nucleotides read TGTGCCAGCTTAGACAGGGGAAATTCACCCCTCCACTTT. Protein sequence: CASLDRGNSPLHF. The chain carries TRBV2 and TRBJ1-6; TRBD1 matches at 8 bases. Germline lookup yields CDR1 SNHLY and CDR2 FYNNEI. Germline trimming cut 8 bases from V and 7 bases from J; bases unmatched to any gene: 4. The length of the CDR3 is 13 residues. Supplemented by reference TRBV2 and TRBJ1-6, the full variable domain reads EPEVTQTPSHQVTQMGQEVILRCVPISNHLYFYWYRQILGQKVEFLVSFYNNEISEKSEIFDDQFSVERPDGSNFTLKIRSTKLEDSAMYFCASLDRGNSPLHFGNGTRLTVT.

The rearrangement uses TRBV6-6 and TRBJ1-1, with 8 positions matching TRBD1. From germline, CDR1 is MNHNY and CDR2 SVGAGI (reference sequence). This CDR3 has 14 amino acids. J was trimmed by 5 bases and V by 7 bases; bases with no gene match: 9. This chain's CDR3 is CASTPGGMLTEAFF. For the CDR3, the DNA is TGTGCCAGCACCCCAGGGGGCATGCTGACTGAAGCTTTCTTT.

The chain carries TRBV5-6 and TRBJ2-3; D is unresolved. The CDR3 is made up of 12 amino acids. V was shortened by 1 base and J by 9 bases, with 9 bases between the two germline ends. Germline V gene data show CDR1 as SGHDT and CDR2 as YYEEEE. As DNA, the CDR3 is TGTGCCAGCAGCTTGAACGAGAGGACGCAGTATTTT. This encodes CASSLNERTQYF.

This clone showed up just once. The V and J genes are TRBV19 and TRBJ2-7; TRBD1 matches 8 bases. Losses at the gene ends were 5 bases for V and 2 bases for J; bases not matched to a gene: 5. Germline V lookup: CDR1 LNHDA, CDR2 SQIVND (reference sequence). The CDR3 has 14 residues. CDR3 residues: CASSPSTGAYEQYF. The CDR3 bases are TGTGCCAGTAGTCCCTCGACAGGGGCCTACGAGCAGTACTTC.

The V call is TRBV6-6, the J call TRBJ2-5, with D unresolved. The V and J ends lost 6 bases and 2 bases respectively, with 7 bases between them. The CDR3 loop spans 12 amino acids. Germline V gene lookup returns CDR1 MNHNY and CDR2 SVGAGI (reference sequence). Written as DNA, the CDR3 is TGTGCCAGCAGCCCTTCTCAAGAGACCCAGTACTTC. It translates to CASSPSQETQYF.